The entry below describes one T cell receptor beta chain. Its antigen is unidentified. The data belong to a study of T cell responses to AZD1222 COVID-19 vaccine. V was clipped by 9 bases and J by 1 base, with 19 bases between them. CDR1 and CDR2 from the germline V gene are MNHEY and SMNVEV (reference sequence). CDR3 length: 16 residues. Findings and limits, study-wide: As reported, nearly half of all spike-specific TCRs target variant regions that are unmutated. The repertoires were collected only after the peak T cell response. White British people made up most donors, females outnumbered males, and clonal diversity was possibly underestimated.

Measured with immunoSEQ multiplex PCR; TCRdb has only the in-frame clones, and not every one. The data hold about 110,000 clones, with 80% to 90% observed a single time. Pooled in the analysis were second doses at about 4 or about 12 weeks. The TCR originated in an adult who received the AZD1222 COVID-19 vaccine. The sequences come from peripheral blood, collected 28 days after the second AZD1222 dose. The V call is TRBV27, the J call TRBJ1-5; D gene ambiguous. The CDR3 region is CASMLRGGSSNQPQHF. For the CDR3, the DNA is TGTGCCAGTATGTTGAGAGGAGGGTCGAGCAATCAGCCCCAGCATTTT.